A selection of T cell receptor beta chains follows, all from one sample in a study of shared clonotypes between healthy human individuals. Clones were read by immunoSEQ multiplex PCR, and TCRdb kept only the in-frame ones, dropping some. Among hundreds of thousands of clones listed, roughly 98% were seen once. The specimen was naive CD8+ T cells sorted from blood. The receptor set was obtained from a man aged 25-45 years in good health. Both conserved end residues are part of each CDR3. D genes are given only for firm matches. Clone size is shown for a subset of rows, as once, few, many or a class of expanded clone.

clone_size	v_call	d_call	j_call	cdr3_nt	cdr3_aa
-	TRBV27	-	TRBJ2-1	TGTGCCAGCAGAACTAGCTCCATTGAGCAGTTCTTC	CASRTSSIEQFF
once	TRBV27	-	TRBJ2-3	TGTGCCAGCGGAATGCTCAGCACAGATACGCAGTATTTT	CASGMLSTDTQYF
-	TRBV7-2	TRBD2	TRBJ2-3	TGTGCCAGCAGCTCACTAGCGGGAGGGCCAGATACGCAGTATTTT	CASSSLAGGPDTQYF
-	TRBV10-2	TRBD2	TRBJ2-7	TGCGCCAGCAGTGTCGGGACTAGCGGCTACGAGCAGTACTTC	CASSVGTSGYEQYF
-	TRBV6-5	-	TRBJ2-3	TGTGCCAGCAGTTACGGCGCCGACACAGATACGCAGTATTTT	CASSYGADTDTQYF
-	TRBV7-6	TRBD2	TRBJ2-3	TGTGCCAGCAGCTTATTCGGACTAGCGACTAGCACAGATACGCAGTATTTT	CASSLFGLATSTDTQYF
-	TRBV13	-	TRBJ1-3	TGTGCCAGCAGTAGGGGTGGTGACACCATATATTTT	CASSRGGDTIYF
-	TRBV11-2	-	TRBJ1-1	TGTGCCAGCAGCTTAGGAGGTCGGGCCCCGGTGAACACTGAAGCTTTCTTT	CASSLGGRAPVNTEAFF
-	TRBV5-5	-	TRBJ2-2	TGTGCTACGCATCATACAGGTCCTTCCGGGGAGCTGTTTTTT	CATHHTGPSGELFF
-	TRBV18	-	TRBJ2-6	TGTGCCACCTTGAGTGAAGCGAGCTCTGGGGCCAACGTCCTGACTTTC	CATLSEASSGANVLTF
-	TRBV9	-	TRBJ1-2	TGTGCCAGCAGCGTAGGGCCCCTGACGCTCAGCTACACCTTC	CASSVGPLTLSYTF
-	TRBV28	-	TRBJ2-1	TGTGCCAGCAGTTTGACACAGGGCAATGAGCAGTTCTTC	CASSLTQGNEQFF
-	TRBV6-5	-	TRBJ1-2	TGTGCCAGCAGTTACGGGCAGGGTGTACTCTATGGCTACACCTTC	CASSYGQGVLYGYTF
-	TRBV28	-	TRBJ1-4	TGTGCCAGCATTGACGGGTTTAATGAAAAACTGTTTTTT	CASIDGFNEKLFF
-	TRBV28	-	TRBJ1-5	TGTGCCAGCAGTCAGTTTGGGTTGGATAGCAATCAGCCCCAGCATTTT	CASSQFGLDSNQPQHF
once	TRBV29-1	-	TRBJ2-5	TGCAGCGTTGACCGTGAGACCCAGTACTTC	CSVDRETQYF
-	TRBV4-1	TRBD2	TRBJ2-3	TGCGCCAGCAGCCATCAGGGGACTAGCGGGAGGTTGGGCACAGATACGCAGTATTTT	CASSHQGTSGRLGTDTQYF
once	TRBV6-6	-	TRBJ1-1	TGTGCCAGCAGTTACTCGACAACAATGAACACTGAAGCTTTCTTT	CASSYSTTMNTEAFF
-	TRBV29-1	-	TRBJ2-7	TGCAGCGGGAGGGACAACTCCTACGAGCAGTACTTC	CSGRDNSYEQYF
-	TRBV27	TRBD1	TRBJ1-5	TGTGCCAGCAGTTTATATCCGGGACAGGGGGCGGATCAGCCCCAGCATTTT	CASSLYPGQGADQPQHF
-	TRBV27	-	TRBJ2-7	TGTGCCAGCAGTTTAAAACCCCTCTACGAGCAGTACTTC	CASSLKPLYEQYF
once	TRBV11-2	-	TRBJ2-3	TGTGCCAGCAGCTTAGGACAGACCCCTAGCACAGATACGCAGTATTTT	CASSLGQTPSTDTQYF
-	TRBV9	-	TRBJ1-1	TGTGCCAGCGGCGGGAGGGGTGAAGCTTTCTTT	CASGGRGEAFF
-	TRBV5-5	TRBD1	TRBJ2-7	TGTGCCAGCAGGACGATTCCGGGACAGGGGAGCTACGAGCAGTACTTC	CASRTIPGQGSYEQYF
-	TRBV29-1	TRBD1	TRBJ2-1	TGCAGCGTTGGGGAAGGGACAGGGTCGTACAATGAGCAGTTCTTC	CSVGEGTGSYNEQFF
-	TRBV7-7	TRBD1	TRBJ2-3	TGTGCTAGCAGCTTGGGACAGGGCGACACAGATACGCAGTATTTT	CASSLGQGDTDTQYF
-	TRBV6-5	TRBD2	TRBJ2-7	TGTGTATCTCTAGCGGGAGACTACGAGCAGTACTTC	CVSLAGDYEQYF
once	TRBV11-2	TRBD1	TRBJ2-7	TGTGCCAGCAGCTTATCGACAGGGTCGGAGCAGTACTTC	CASSLSTGSEQYF
-	TRBV2	TRBD2	TRBJ2-3	TGTGCCAGCACCACGGGAGGATCGTTCAGCACAGATACGCAGTATTTT	CASTTGGSFSTDTQYF
-	TRBV9	-	TRBJ2-1	TGTGCCAGCAGCGTCGCGGAAGGAGGGCGGGGCTCCTACAATGAGCAGTTCTTC	CASSVAEGGRGSYNEQFF
once	TRBV4-1	-	TRBJ2-7	TGCGCCAGCAGCCAAGATAATCTCCTCTACGAGCAGTACTTC	CASSQDNLLYEQYF
-	TRBV10-3	-	TRBJ2-7	TGTGCCATCAGTGAGTCGCAGCGTCACGACGAGCAGTACTTC	CAISESQRHDEQYF
-	TRBV10-2	TRBD2	TRBJ2-1	TGCGCCAGCAGTGAAGCGAGCGGGATCGCAAATGAGCAGTTCTTC	CASSEASGIANEQFF
-	TRBV11-2	TRBD2	TRBJ2-3	TGTGCCAGCAGCTTGGGGACTAGCGGCACAGATACGCAGTATTTT	CASSLGTSGTDTQYF
-	TRBV7-9	TRBD1	TRBJ2-7	TGTGCCAGCAGCGTTACAGGGGGCGGCGAGCAGTACTTC	CASSVTGGGEQYF
-	TRBV5-1	-	TRBJ2-2	TGCGCCAGCAGCTTGGATCCGGGATTGAACACCGGGGAGCTGTTTTTT	CASSLDPGLNTGELFF
-	TRBV11-1	-	TRBJ2-6	TGTGCCAGCAGCGGCGGGACGGCCCCTTGGGGGGCCAACGTCCTGACTTTC	CASSGGTAPWGANVLTF
-	TRBV10-2	TRBD2	TRBJ2-5	TGCGCCAGCAGTGGGGCCGGGACTAGCGGGAGAGTTTTACCCCAAGAGACCCAGTACTTC	CASSGAGTSGRVLPQETQYF
-	TRBV29-1	TRBD2	TRBJ2-5	TGCAGCGTTGACGGACTAGCCTATCCTTCAGAGACCCAGTACTTC	CSVDGLAYPSETQYF
-	TRBV7-9	TRBD2	TRBJ2-7	TGTGCCAGCAGCTCGAAACTAGCGGGAGGGCCGAACGAGCAGTACTTC	CASSSKLAGGPNEQYF
-	TRBV6-1	-	TRBJ2-1	TGTGCCAGCAGTGGGGCAACATCGGGGGCGGATGAGCAGTTCTTC	CASSGATSGADEQFF
-	TRBV5-4	-	TRBJ2-7	TGTGCCAGCAGCTTGGAGCCCCTCTACGAGCAGTACTTC	CASSLEPLYEQYF
-	TRBV30	TRBD1	TRBJ1-2	TGTGCCTGGAAGGGACAGACAACCTCGGTACAGGGTTATGGCTACACCTTC	CAWKGQTTSVQGYGYTF
-	TRBV6-5	-	TRBJ2-2	TGTGCCAGCAGTTACTCTTCACCCGGGGAGCTGTTTTTT	CASSYSSPGELFF
-	TRBV29-1	TRBD1	TRBJ2-7	TGCAGCGTTGAAGGGACAGGGGGCTCCACGACCTTC	CSVEGTGGSTTF
-	TRBV28	TRBD1	TRBJ1-2	TGTGCCAGCAGTTTCCCAGGACAGGGAAGTGGCTACACCTTC	CASSFPGQGSGYTF
-	TRBV9	-	TRBJ2-7	TGTGCCAGCAGCGCCGGCAGGGGGGCGCAGGGCTACGAGCAGTACTTC	CASSAGRGAQGYEQYF
-	TRBV23-1	-	TRBJ1-5	TGCGCCAGCACCCCCAACCATGACCAGGGCAATCAGCCCCAGCATTTT	CASTPNHDQGNQPQHF